The clone carrying this T cell receptor delta chain came up many times. Its antigen is unidentified. The sample belongs to a study of γδ T cells in repeated Plasmodium falciparum infection. Across the study: Donors were malaria-exposed Malian children or age- and gender-matched Australian children.

Both TRG and TRD chains were sequenced from each sorted sample. TCRdb used CATT to re-call clones from the multiplex PCR reads. The table has around 57,000 delta-chain clones, over 1.5% seen once. General observations from the study: Compared with Australian children, Malian Vdelta2-negative repertoires seemed more clonal, less diverse, less shared. In Vdelta2-negative, largely Vdelta1+, gammadelta repertoires, repeated controlled infections appeared to drive clonal selection waves.

CDR1 and CDR2 (germline): TSWWSYY, QGS. The CDR3 is made up of 22 amino acids. Trimming removed 2 bases from V and 1 base from J, with 32 bases in between. Flow sorting of PBMC yielded separate Vgamma9/Vdelta2+ and Vdelta2-negative gammadelta T cell populations for bulk repertoire analysis. The J gene is TRDJ1, the V gene TRDV1, with D possibly TRDD2 on 7 matching bases. TCRdb supplies no J gene; here it was assigned by aligning the nucleotide sequence to germline. What was sequenced was gamma-delta T cells from blood. The receptor was derived from a pool of human donors (malaria-infected and uninfected, not separated). The CDR3: CALGEFHSYVRGNHPGTDKLIF. DNA for the CDR3: TGTGCTCTTGGGGAATTTCATTCCTACGTTAGGGGGAATCACCCGGGCACCGATAAACTCATCTTT.